Here is one T cell receptor beta chain with its context. This specimen belongs to a study of technical replicates of blood from a few donors. Germline CDR1 is SGHRS and CDR2 is YFSETQ. CDR3 length equals 14 residues. V lost 0 bases and J lost 7, with 14 bases in between. Some clones are missing from TCRdb's copy, which holds only in-frame ones; the method was immunoSEQ multiplex PCR. The table records 70,000 or so clones, 88% of them present only once. The sequenced material came from PBMCs. This sequence originates from a human donor in good health. Some clones in this sample may be carry-over from other donors' samples. The chain has TRBV5-1 and TRBJ2-7, with D perhaps matching TRBD1 (7 bases). CDR3 sequence reads: CASSLGTGGREQYF. The CDR3 DNA is TGCGCCAGCAGCTTGGGGACAGGAGGGAGGGAGCAGTACTTC. Full variable domain (rest looked up from reference TRBV5-1 and TRBJ2-7): KAGVTQTPRYLIKTRGQQVTLSCSPISGHRSVSWYQQTPGQGLQFLFEYFSETQRNKGNFPGRFSGRQFSNSRSEMNVSTLELGDSALYLCASSLGTGGREQYFGPGTRLTVT.